This T cell receptor (beta chain) is from a study of blood T cells in healthy people across ages. The V gene lost 7 bases and the J gene lost 4 bases, with 11 bases spanning the gap. CDR1 and CDR2 (germline): SQVTM, ANQGSEA. The CDR3 has 13 amino acids. This clonotype showed up just a few times. The use of a sample-barcoded 5' primer and a J-beta primer mix characterized a second PCR of about 7 to 12 cycles. TCRdb re-analysed the 5' RACE reads in MiXCR, keeping a single row per CDR3 protein. Altogether over 1.5 million distinct CDR3 sequences are present, about 50% being singletons, with the ten largest covering around 2.1%.

This clonotype originated in a woman aged 40 to 55 in good health. Sequencing input: blood. The rearrangement uses TRBV29-1 and TRBJ2-6; possibly TRBD1 for D (5 bases). This chain's CDR3 is CSALGHGANVLTF. CDR3 sequence (DNA): TGCAGCGCCCTGGGGCACGGGGCCAACGTCCTGACTTTC. Full variable domain (rest looked up from reference TRBV29-1 and TRBJ2-6): SAVISQKPSRDICQRGTSLTIQCQVDSQVTMMFWYRQQPGQSLTLIATANQGSEATYESGFVIDKFPISRPNLTFSTLTVSNMSPEDSSIYLCSALGHGANVLTFGAGSRLTVL.